The 14 T cell receptor beta chains in this list originate from one sample, sequenced in a study of T cell changes during pregnancy in multiple sclerosis. The protocol was immunoSEQ multiplex PCR, while the TCRdb copy is restricted to in-frame clones and leaves out a portion. Here the sample spans around 39,000 clones, approximately 92% being singletons. Sequencing was done on a sample of PBMCs (not recorded whether the cells were cultured). The receptors stem from a female donor with multiple sclerosis, enrolled in a pregnancy study.

V and J are TRBV19 and TRBJ1-1; D not resolved. The CDR3 runs to 13 residues. Germline V lookup: CDR1 LNHDA, CDR2 SQIVND (reference sequence). V was clipped by 3 bases and J by 1 base, with 6 bases between them. The CDR3, as DNA: TGTGCCAGTAGTATGGGCACGAACACTGAAGCTTTCTTT. Translating it yields CASSMGTNTEAFF.

The CDR3 loop reads CASSSPGLATDTQYF. CDR3 nucleotides: TGTGCCAGCAGCTCCCCGGGACTAGCGACAGATACGCAGTATTTT. The chain combines TRBV28 with TRBJ2-3; 10 bases align to TRBD2. The V segment lost 6 bases and the J segment 3 bases; nucleotides outside the gene matches: 6. Germline assignment: CDR1 MDHEN and CDR2 SYDVKM. This CDR3 region has 15 residues.

This sequence joins TRBV9 and TRBJ1-3; D uncertain. Trimming shortened V by 0 bases and J by 0 bases, and 10 bases separated the two germline ends. Germline V CDR1 and CDR2: SGDLS, YYNGEE. This CDR3 has 16 amino acids. For the CDR3, the DNA is TGTGCCAGCAGCGTAGATCCAGCAGTCTCTGGAAACACCATATATTTT. Translation: CASSVDPAVSGNTIYF.

The chain carries TRBV7-6 and TRBJ2-1, with no clear D. This CDR3 is 13 amino acids long. V was shortened by 1 base and J by 6 bases, with 7 bases between the two germline ends. The germline V gene encodes CDR1 SGHVS and CDR2 FNYEAQ. CDR3 amino acids: CASSLVPGNEQFF. The CDR3 DNA reads as TGTGCCAGCAGCTTAGTCCCAGGCAATGAGCAGTTCTTC.

This chain connects TRBV27 to TRBJ2-7; D call uncertain. The CDR3 covers 14 residues. Germline V CDR1 and CDR2: MNHEY, SMNVEV (reference sequence). Trimming stripped 3 bases from V and 4 bases from J, with 13 bases between. CDR3 residues: CASSFTTDGYEQYF. The CDR3 DNA sequence: TGTGCCAGCAGTTTTACGACTGATGGGTACGAGCAGTACTTC.

The CDR3 nucleotides are TGCAGCGCCCGAGTTGATACGCAGTATTTT. It yields the protein CSARVDTQYF. This chain joins TRBV29-1 and TRBJ2-3; D unclear. Germline V gene sequence: CDR1 SQVTM, CDR2 ANQGSEA. Trimming removed 7 bases at V and 6 bases at J, with 8 bases between. The CDR3 runs 10 residues.

The rearrangement joins TRBV5-6 to TRBJ1-1; no clear D. CDR1 is SGHDT, CDR2 YYEEEE, per germline. The CDR3 is made up of 14 amino acids. Trimming left V 4 bases short and J 5 bases short, with 15 bases between. In DNA form, the CDR3 reads TGTGCCAGCAGCGGCGACCGGGGAGGAACTGAAGCTTTCTTT. This codes for CASSGDRGGTEAFF.

The chain employs TRBV28 and TRBJ1-1; D uncertain. Germline CDR1 and CDR2: MDHEN and SYDVKM. CDR3 length: 13 amino acids. The germline V and J ends were trimmed by 5 bases and 4 bases, with 11 bases remaining between them. The CDR3 here is CASSRGPSTEAFF. In DNA, the CDR3 is TGTGCCAGCAGTCGCGGACCGAGCACTGAAGCTTTCTTT.

The chain recombines TRBV6-4 with TRBJ2-2; the match to TRBD1 covers 9 bases. The V segment lost 2 bases and the J segment 4 bases; nucleotides outside the gene matches: 2. There are 15 residues in the CDR3. Germline V CDR1 and CDR2: MRHNA, SNTAGT. Here the CDR3 reads CASSDDRGGTGELFF. The CDR3 DNA reads as TGTGCCAGCAGTGACGACAGGGGGGGCACCGGGGAGCTGTTTTTT.

The chain has TRBV2 and TRBJ1-5; a weak D match, TRBD1 (5 bases). CDR3 length: 15 residues. Germline V CDR1 and CDR2: SNHLY, FYNNEI. The V gene lost 8 bases and the J gene lost 2 bases, with 16 bases spanning the gap. For the CDR3, the DNA is TGTGCCAGCCGCGTCGGGATACAGGGCAATCAGCCCCAGCATTTT. Protein product: CASRVGIQGNQPQHF.

This clone was observed a single time. V is TRBV9 and J is TRBJ2-7; tentatively, D is TRBD2 (5 bases). Germline V lookup: CDR1 SGDLS, CDR2 YYNGEE. Trimming removed 0 bases from V and 2 bases from J, with 12 bases in between. This CDR3 spans 15 amino acids. The CDR3 protein is CASSVGGGRTYEQYF. In DNA, the CDR3 is TGTGCCAGCAGCGTAGGAGGCGGGCGCACCTACGAGCAGTACTTC.

The V gene is TRBV7-9, the J gene TRBJ2-7; D unresolved. The V end lost 6 bases, the J end lost 2 bases, and 8 bases lay between the germline ends. CDR1 and CDR2 from the germline V gene are SEHNR and FQNEAQ (reference sequence). The CDR3 sequence is 12 residues long. The CDR3 coding sequence is TGTGCCAGCAGTCCAACTACCTACGAGCAGTACTTC. Protein: CASSPTTYEQYF.

V and J are TRBV18 and TRBJ1-2; D possibly corresponds to TRBD1 (5 bases). The germline CDR1 and CDR2 sequences are KGHSH and LQKENI. This CDR3 is 14 amino acids long. Trimming removed 2 bases from V and 4 bases from J, with 11 bases in between. CDR3 sequence reads: CASSPIRESYGYTF. In nucleotides, the CDR3 is TGTGCCAGCTCACCAATCAGGGAAAGCTATGGCTACACCTTC.

The genes are TRBV30 and TRBJ1-5, with D maybe TRBD1 (6 bases). V was shortened by 2 bases and J by 5 bases, with 10 bases between the two germline ends. Germline-derived CDR1 and CDR2 are GTSNPN and SVGIG (reference sequence). The CDR3 covers 13 residues. CDR3 residues: CAWSPRGDQPQHF. The CDR3 DNA is TGTGCCTGGAGTCCGAGGGGGGATCAGCCCCAGCATTTT.